This TCR beta chain was recorded in a study of molecular identifiers for immune sequencing clone quantification. The germline CDR1 and CDR2 sequences are MGHRA and YSYEKL. The CDR3 length is 14 residues. V lost 4 bases to trimming and J lost 5 bases; unmatched junction nucleotides: 6. From the PCR reads, TCRdb called clonotypes with MiXCR, one entry per CDR3 protein. The sample carries 300,000 to 400,000 distinct CDR3 sequences, about 22% recorded once. In the case of this clonotype: A clone one base away is much larger, so this may be a read error.

The rearrangement uses TRBV4-1 and TRBJ2-5, with TRBD2 matching 8 bases. The receptor was derived from a human donor in good health. Some libraries in this study had Jurkat cell RNA spiked in. Sequences were obtained from naive CD8+ T cells from blood, with Jurkat cell RNA spiked in. Subset described: FACS-sorted CD8+CD4-CCR7+CD45RA+ naive T cells. In nucleotides, the CDR3 is TGCGCCAGCAGCCCTAGAGCGGGGGTGGAGACCCAGTACTTC. As protein: CASSPRAGVETQYF.